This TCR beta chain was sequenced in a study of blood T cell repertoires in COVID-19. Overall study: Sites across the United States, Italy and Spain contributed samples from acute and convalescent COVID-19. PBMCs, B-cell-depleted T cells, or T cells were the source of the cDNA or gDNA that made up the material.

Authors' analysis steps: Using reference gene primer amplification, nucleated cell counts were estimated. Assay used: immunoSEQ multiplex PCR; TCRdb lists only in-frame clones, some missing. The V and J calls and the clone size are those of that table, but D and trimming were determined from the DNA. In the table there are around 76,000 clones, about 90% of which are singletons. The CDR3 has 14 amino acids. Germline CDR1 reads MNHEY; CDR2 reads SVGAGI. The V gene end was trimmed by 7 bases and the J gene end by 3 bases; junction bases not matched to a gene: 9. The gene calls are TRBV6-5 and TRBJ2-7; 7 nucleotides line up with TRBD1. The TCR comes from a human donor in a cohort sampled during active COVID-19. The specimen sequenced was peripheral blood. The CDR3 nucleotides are TGTGCCAGCACCTCCGGGGCAGGGGGCTACGAGCAGTACTTC. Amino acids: CASTSGAGGYEQYF.